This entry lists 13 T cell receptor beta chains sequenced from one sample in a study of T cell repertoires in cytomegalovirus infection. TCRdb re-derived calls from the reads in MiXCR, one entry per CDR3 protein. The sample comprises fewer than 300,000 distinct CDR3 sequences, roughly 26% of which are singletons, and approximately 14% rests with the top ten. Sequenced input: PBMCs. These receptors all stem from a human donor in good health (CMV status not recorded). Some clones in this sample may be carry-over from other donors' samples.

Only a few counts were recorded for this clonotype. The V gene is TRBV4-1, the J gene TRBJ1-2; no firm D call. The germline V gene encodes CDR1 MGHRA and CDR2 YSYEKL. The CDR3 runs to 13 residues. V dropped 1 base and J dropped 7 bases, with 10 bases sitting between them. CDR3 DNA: TGCGCCAGCAGCCAAGCCGCTCGGGGTGGCTACACCTTC. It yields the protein CASSQAARGGYTF.

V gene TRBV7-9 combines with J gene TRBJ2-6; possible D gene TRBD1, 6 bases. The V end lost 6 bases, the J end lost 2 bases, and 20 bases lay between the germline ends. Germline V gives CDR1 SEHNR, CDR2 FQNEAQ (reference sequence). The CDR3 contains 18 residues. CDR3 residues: CASRLNQNKGAGANVLTF. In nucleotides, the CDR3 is TGTGCCAGCAGGCTAAACCAGAATAAGGGGGCTGGGGCCAACGTCCTGACTTTC.

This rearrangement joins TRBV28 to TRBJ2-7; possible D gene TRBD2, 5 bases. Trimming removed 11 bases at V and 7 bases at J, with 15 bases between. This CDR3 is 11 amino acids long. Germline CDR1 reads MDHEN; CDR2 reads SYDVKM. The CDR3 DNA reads TGTGCCTGCATCTCCCGGGGTGAGCAGTACTTC. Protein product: CACISRGEQYF.

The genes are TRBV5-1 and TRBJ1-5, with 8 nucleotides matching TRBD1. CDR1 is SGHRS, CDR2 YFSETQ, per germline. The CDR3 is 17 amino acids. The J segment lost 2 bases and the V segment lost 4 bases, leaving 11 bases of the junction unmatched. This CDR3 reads CASSDHPGQGGNQPQHF. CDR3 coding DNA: TGCGCCAGCAGCGACCACCCCGGACAGGGTGGCAATCAGCCCCAGCATTTT.

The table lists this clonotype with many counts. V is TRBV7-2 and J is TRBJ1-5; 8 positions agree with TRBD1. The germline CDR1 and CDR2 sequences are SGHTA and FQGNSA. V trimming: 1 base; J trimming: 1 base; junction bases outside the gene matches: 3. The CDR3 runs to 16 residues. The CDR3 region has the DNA TGTGCCAGCAGCTTAGTCACAGGGGGGAGCAATCAGCCCCAGCATTTT. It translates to CASSLVTGGSNQPQHF.

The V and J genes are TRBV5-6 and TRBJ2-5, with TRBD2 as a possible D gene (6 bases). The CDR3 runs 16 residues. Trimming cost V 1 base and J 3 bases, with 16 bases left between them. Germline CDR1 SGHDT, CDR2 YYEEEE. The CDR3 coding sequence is TGTGCCAGCAGCTTGATTTCCTTGGGCGGGGAAGAGACCCAGTACTTC. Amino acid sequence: CASSLISLGGEETQYF.

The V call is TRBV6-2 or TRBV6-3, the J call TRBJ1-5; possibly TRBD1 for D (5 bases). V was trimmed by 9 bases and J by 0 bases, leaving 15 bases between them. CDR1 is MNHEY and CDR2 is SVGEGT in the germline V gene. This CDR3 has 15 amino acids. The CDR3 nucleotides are TGTGCCAGGGCTCAGGGAGAAAATAGCAATCAGCCCCAGCATTTT. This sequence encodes CARAQGENSNQPQHF.

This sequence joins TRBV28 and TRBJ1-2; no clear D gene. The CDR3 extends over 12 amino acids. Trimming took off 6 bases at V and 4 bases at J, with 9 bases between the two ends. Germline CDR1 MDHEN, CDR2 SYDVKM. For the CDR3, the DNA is TGTGCCAGCAGCGATAATCTCTATGGCTACACCTTC. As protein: CASSDNLYGYTF.

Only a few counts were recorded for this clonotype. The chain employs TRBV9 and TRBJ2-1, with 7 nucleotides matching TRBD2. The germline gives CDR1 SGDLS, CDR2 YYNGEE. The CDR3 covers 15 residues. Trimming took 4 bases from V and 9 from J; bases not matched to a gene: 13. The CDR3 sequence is CASSPSGEGYGEQFF. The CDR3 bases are TGTGCCAGCAGCCCCTCGGGGGAGGGTTATGGTGAGCAGTTCTTC.

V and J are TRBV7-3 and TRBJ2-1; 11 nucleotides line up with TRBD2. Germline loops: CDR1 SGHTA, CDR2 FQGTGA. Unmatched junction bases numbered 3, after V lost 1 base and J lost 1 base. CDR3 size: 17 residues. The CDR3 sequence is CASSLMGLAESYNEQFF. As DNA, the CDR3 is TGTGCCAGCAGCTTAATGGGACTAGCGGAATCCTACAATGAGCAGTTCTTC.

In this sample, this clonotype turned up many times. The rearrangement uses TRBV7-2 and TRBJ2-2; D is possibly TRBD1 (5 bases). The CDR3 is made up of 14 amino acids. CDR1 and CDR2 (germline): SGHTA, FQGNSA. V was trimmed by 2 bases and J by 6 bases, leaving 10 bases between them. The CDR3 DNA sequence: TGTGCCAGCAGCTTACAAGGCAGGGCCGGGGAGCTGTTTTTT. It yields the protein CASSLQGRAGELFF.

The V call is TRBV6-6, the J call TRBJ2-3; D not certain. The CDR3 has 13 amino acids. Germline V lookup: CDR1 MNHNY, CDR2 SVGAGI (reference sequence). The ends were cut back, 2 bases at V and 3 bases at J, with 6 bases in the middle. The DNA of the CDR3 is TGTGCCAGCAGTTACGGTCCAACAGATACGCAGTATTTT. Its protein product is CASSYGPTDTQYF.

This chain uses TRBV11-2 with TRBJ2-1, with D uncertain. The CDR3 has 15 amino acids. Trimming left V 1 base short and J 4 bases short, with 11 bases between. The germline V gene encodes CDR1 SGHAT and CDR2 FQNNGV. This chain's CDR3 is CASSLVGRQYNEQFF. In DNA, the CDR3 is TGTGCCAGCAGCTTAGTCGGCCGTCAGTACAATGAGCAGTTCTTC. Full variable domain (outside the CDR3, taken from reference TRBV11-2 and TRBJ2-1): EAGVAQSPRYKIIEKRQSVAFWCNPISGHATLYWYQQILGQGPKLLIQFQNNGVVDDSQLPKDRFSAERLKGVDSTLKIQPAKLEDSAVYLCASSLVGRQYNEQFFGPGTRLTVL.